The 4 T cell receptor beta chains in this list originate from one sample, sequenced in a study of shared clonotypes between healthy human individuals. Method: immunoSEQ multiplex PCR; TCRdb's copy keeps in-frame clones and lacks some. This sample has around 1.1 million clones, with roughly 80% found just once. The sample taken for sequencing was memory CD4+ T cells from PBMCs. As for subset: CD45RA-negative fraction. The receptors were gathered from a man aged 18 to 29 in good health. Some clones in this sample may be carry-over from other donors' samples.

This clone was picked up one time. The rearrangement uses TRBV15 and TRBJ2-1; 8 bases line up with TRBD2. The CDR3 runs 15 residues. V was pared by 0 bases and J by 5 bases, with 3 bases of the junction left unmatched. Germline loops: CDR1 LNHNV, CDR2 YYDKDF (reference sequence). The DNA of the CDR3 is TGTGCCACCAGCAGAGATACGGGAGGGAACAATGAGCAGTTCTTC. This gives the protein CATSRDTGGNNEQFF.

A remark on this clone: This sample includes further DNA sequences coding for the same CDR3. This chain's CDR3 is CASSIVGTPSYEQYF. In DNA, the CDR3 is TGTGCCAGTAGTATAGTGGGCACCCCCTCCTACGAGCAGTACTTC. The V and J genes are TRBV19 and TRBJ2-7; D gene ambiguous. The CDR3 runs to 15 residues. CDR1 is LNHDA and CDR2 is SQIVND in the germline V gene (reference sequence). Trimming pared 1 base from V and 0 bases from J, leaving 10 bases between.

V gene TRBV5-6 combines with J gene TRBJ1-1; 10 nucleotides agree with TRBD1. J was trimmed by 1 base and V by 5 bases; bases with no gene match: 5. CDR3 length: 15 amino acids. Per germline, CDR1 SGHDT and CDR2 YYEEEE. CDR3 protein: CASSSGTGANTEAFF. For the CDR3, the DNA is TGTGCCAGCAGTTCCGGGACAGGGGCGAACACTGAAGCTTTCTTT.

This chain links TRBV7-2 with TRBJ2-5, with 10 bases that match TRBD1. The germline CDR1 and CDR2 sequences are SGHTA and FQGNSA. The CDR3 length is 17 residues. The V gene end was trimmed by 5 bases and the J gene end by 5 bases; junction bases not matched to a gene: 14. The CDR3 DNA reads as TGTGCCAGCAGCGGACAGAAGACGGGACAGGGGCGGGAGACCCAGTACTTC. Translated, it gives CASSGQKTGQGRETQYF.